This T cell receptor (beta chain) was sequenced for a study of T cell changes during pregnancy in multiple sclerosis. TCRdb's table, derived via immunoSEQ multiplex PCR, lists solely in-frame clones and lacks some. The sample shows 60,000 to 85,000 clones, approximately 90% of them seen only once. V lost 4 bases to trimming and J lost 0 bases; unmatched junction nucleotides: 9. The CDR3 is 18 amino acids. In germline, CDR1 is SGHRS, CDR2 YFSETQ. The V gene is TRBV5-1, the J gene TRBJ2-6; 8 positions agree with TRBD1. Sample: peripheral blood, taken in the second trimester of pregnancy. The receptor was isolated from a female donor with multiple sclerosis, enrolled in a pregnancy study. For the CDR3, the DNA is TGCGCCAGCAGCCGAGCACCAGGGGGCTTCTCTGGGGCCAACGTCCTGACTTTC. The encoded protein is CASSRAPGGFSGANVLTF.